One and the same sample provided the 11 T cell receptor beta chains below, sequenced in a study of beta chain features in type 1 diabetes. Expressed TCRB transcripts got sequenced, as all isolated RNA was reverse transcribed. Sequenced by immunoSEQ multiplex PCR; TCRdb stores in-frame clones only, minus some. The sample consists of some 150,000 clones, nearly 50% of them appearing once. Material: Tregs from blood. Receptors originate from a man younger than 35 in good health.

This clone was observed a single time. The V and J genes are TRBV7-2 and TRBJ2-2; 9 bases match TRBD1. This CDR3 has 15 amino acids. CDR1 SGHTA and CDR2 FQGNSA come from the germline V gene. V shed 3 bases, J shed 6 bases, and the junction held 5 bases outside the gene matches. The CDR3 DNA reads TGTGCCAGCAGCTTCCGAGGGACAGGGTCCGGGGAGCTGTTTTTT. It yields the protein CASSFRGTGSGELFF.

The genes are TRBV15 and TRBJ1-2, with D possibly matching TRBD1 (5 bases). Trimming removed 3 bases at V and 6 bases at J, with 14 bases between. Germline assignment: CDR1 LNHNV and CDR2 YYDKDF (reference sequence). The CDR3 has 14 residues. CDR3: CATSSQGGYNGYTF. The CDR3 DNA sequence: TGTGCCACCAGCAGTCAGGGAGGATATAATGGCTACACCTTC. Variable domain in full (rest from reference TRBV15 and TRBJ1-2): DAMVIQNPRYQVTQFGKPVTLSCSQTLNHNVMYWYQQKSSQAPKLLFHYYDKDFNNEADTPDNFQSRRPNTSFCFLDIRSPGLGDTAMYLCATSSQGGYNGYTFGSGTRLTVV.

In this sample, this clone turned up a few times. The chain couples TRBV28 to TRBJ2-1; D ambiguous. The length of the CDR3 is 15 residues. V lost 6 bases and J 1 base, leaving 13 bases between the germline ends. The germline CDR1 and CDR2 sequences are MDHEN and SYDVKM. CDR3 region: CASRGPRLSYNEQFF. CDR3 nucleotides: TGTGCCAGCAGGGGTCCACGACTGTCCTACAATGAGCAGTTCTTC.

The V and J genes are TRBV28 and TRBJ2-5; possible D gene TRBD2, 7 bases. The last part of the DNA fits TRBJ2-7 better; the J call may be wrong. The germline gives CDR1 MDHEN, CDR2 SYDVKM. There are 13 residues in the CDR3. In DNA form, the CDR3 reads TGTGCCAGCAGTTTGGGGGGGCGTGACGAGCAGTACTTC. Translation gives CASSLGGRDEQYF.

This sequence joins TRBV7-2 and TRBJ2-1; 8 positions match TRBD2. Germline V CDR1 and CDR2: SGHTA, FQGNSA. The CDR3 extends over 15 amino acids. With 1 base clipped from V and 7 bases from J, the junction kept 6 bases outside the gene matches. Here the CDR3 reads CASSLGGGRKNEQFF. The CDR3 coding sequence is TGTGCCAGCAGCTTAGGCGGGGGGCGTAAGAATGAGCAGTTCTTC.

J is TRBJ2-1 and V is TRBV7-6; a possible D gene is TRBD2 (5 bases). Germline V gene sequence: CDR1 SGHVS, CDR2 FNYEAQ. The ends were cut back, 1 base at V and 3 bases at J, with 10 bases in the middle. This CDR3 is 15 amino acids long. DNA for the CDR3: TGTGCCAGCAGCTTAGAAGTGGGAGACTACAATGAGCAGTTCTTC. Residues: CASSLEVGDYNEQFF.

This chain links TRBV27 with TRBJ2-1; D uncertain. The CDR3 is made up of 15 amino acids. Germline V lookup: CDR1 MNHEY, CDR2 SMNVEV (reference sequence). V gave up 3 bases and J gave up 5 bases, with 14 bases separating them. CDR3 protein: CASSFWRGDHNEQFF. CDR3 coding DNA: TGTGCCAGCAGTTTTTGGCGAGGTGACCACAATGAGCAGTTCTTC.

This sequence joins TRBV6-1 and TRBJ2-7, with 8 positions matching TRBD1. The CDR3 is 14 residues long. Trimming removed 5 bases from V and 4 bases from J; junction bases left unmatched: 7. Germline V gene data show CDR1 as MNHNS and CDR2 as SASEGT. The DNA of the CDR3 is TGTGCCAGCAGTCAGTGGGACAGGACTTACGAGCAGTACTTC. It is translated as CASSQWDRTYEQYF.

V usage is TRBV6-5 and J usage is TRBJ2-7, with a weak D call TRBD2 (6 bases). The V gene's germline CDR1 is MNHEY and CDR2 SVGAGI. The V end lost 0 bases, the J end lost 4 bases, and 13 bases lay between the germline ends. The CDR3 covers 15 residues. CDR3 sequence reads: CASSYSPLAMYEQYF. In nucleotides, the CDR3 is TGTGCCAGCAGTTACTCGCCGCTAGCGATGTACGAGCAGTACTTC.

This clone occurred a few times. CDR3 sequence (DNA): TGCAGCGCGGGAGTACTCACCGGGGAGCTGTTTTTT. Translating gives CSAGVLTGELFF. The chain is built from TRBV29-1 and TRBJ2-2; tentative D call: TRBD2 (6 bases). Trimming took off 7 bases at V and 4 bases at J, with 10 bases between the two ends. The CDR3 loop spans 12 amino acids. The germline V gene encodes CDR1 SQVTM and CDR2 ANQGSEA.

The gene calls are TRBV27 and TRBJ2-7; TRBD2 matches at 12 bases. J lost 3 bases, V lost 2 bases, and 5 bases had no gene match. This CDR3 has 16 residues. Germline loops: CDR1 MNHEY, CDR2 SMNVEV (reference sequence). The CDR3 protein is CASSLLAGGPVYEQYF. The CDR3 nucleotides read TGTGCCAGCAGTTTACTAGCGGGAGGGCCGGTCTACGAGCAGTACTTC.